The subject of this entry is one T cell receptor (beta chain). The ends were cut back, 3 bases at V and 11 bases at J, with 13 bases in the middle. Germline values: CDR1 MNHEY, CDR2 SMNVEV (reference sequence). This CDR3 comprises 13 residues. The entry originates in a study of technical replicates of blood from a handful of donors. Using immunoSEQ multiplex PCR, the repertoire was profiled, and TCRdb retains in-frame clones only, with some absent. This repertoire shows 60,000 to 90,000 clones, around 94% found once; its top ten account for 0.35% to 0.5%. This TCR was sampled from a human donor in good health. This chain uses TRBV27 with TRBJ1-4; D possibly corresponds to TRBD1 (6 bases). Sequencing was done on a sample of T cells isolated from PBMCs. This CDR3 is CASSFSRGWKLFF. DNA of the CDR3: TGTGCCAGCAGTTTCTCCAGGGGCTGGAAACTGTTTTTT.